This T cell receptor beta chain derives from a study of cytomegalovirus exposure and HLA in healthy donors. Study-wide results and caveats: Several of the most significant clusters were apparently associated with common viral pathogens in a later analysis.

Points on this clone: Its antigen is not known.

CDR3 length: 16 residues. Germline CDR1 and CDR2: SGHTA and FQGNSA. The trim removed 1 base at V and 8 bases at J, leaving 11 bases unmatched. PCR employed 60 Vbeta and 13 Jbeta primers. Profiling relied on immunoSEQ multiplex PCR, and the TCRdb table lists in-frame clones only, not all of them. The sample consists of 120,000 or so clones, 65% to 80% of them appearing once. The sequence was collected from a human donor in good health. V and J are TRBV7-2 and TRBJ2-4; 7 bases are a match to TRBD1. The sequenced material came from PBMCs. In DNA form, the CDR3 reads TGTGCCAGCAGCTTAGAGAGTTGGCAGGGGGACGACATTCAGTACTTC. Residues: CASSLESWQGDDIQYF.